This T cell receptor (beta chain) came from a study of blood T cell repertoires in COVID-19. Study overall: Researchers got acute and convalescent COVID-19 samples from the United States, Italy and Spain. The cDNA or gDNA used as material had been derived from T cells, B-cell-depleted T cells, or PBMCs.

Original analysis: Using reference gene primer amplification, nucleated cell counts were estimated. Generated by immunoSEQ multiplex PCR, the TCRdb table keeps only in-frame clones and is missing some. Clone size and V and J calls were adopted from that table, with D and trimming inferred from the DNA. The sample yields roughly 230,000 clones, almost 85% seen once. The CDR3 runs to 13 residues. V lost 2 bases to trimming and J lost 4 bases, with 8 bases between them. Only one count was recorded for this clone. The clonotype comes from a man between 50 and 59 years old with acute or convalescent COVID-19. The source material was peripheral blood. The chain employs TRBV12-3 or TRBV12-4 and TRBJ1-2; D may be TRBD1 (6 bases). The CDR3 bases are TGTGCCAGCAGTTTATCCAGGGGCTATGGCTACACCTTC. It yields the protein CASSLSRGYGYTF.